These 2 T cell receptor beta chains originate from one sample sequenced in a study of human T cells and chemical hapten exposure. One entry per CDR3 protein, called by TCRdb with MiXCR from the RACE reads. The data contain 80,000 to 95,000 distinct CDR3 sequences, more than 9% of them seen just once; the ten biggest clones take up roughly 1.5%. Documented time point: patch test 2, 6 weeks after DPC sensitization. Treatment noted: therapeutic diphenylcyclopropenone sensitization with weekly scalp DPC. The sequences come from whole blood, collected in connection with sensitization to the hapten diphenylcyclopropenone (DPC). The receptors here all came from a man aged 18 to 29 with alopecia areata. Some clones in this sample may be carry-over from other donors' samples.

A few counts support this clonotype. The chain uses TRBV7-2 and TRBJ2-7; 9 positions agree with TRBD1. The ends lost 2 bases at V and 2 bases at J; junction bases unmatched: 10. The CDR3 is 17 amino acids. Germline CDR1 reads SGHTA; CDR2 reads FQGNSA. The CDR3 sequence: CASSLSYSGTGPYEQYF. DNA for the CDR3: TGTGCCAGCAGCTTAAGTTACTCCGGGACAGGGCCCTACGAGCAGTACTTC.

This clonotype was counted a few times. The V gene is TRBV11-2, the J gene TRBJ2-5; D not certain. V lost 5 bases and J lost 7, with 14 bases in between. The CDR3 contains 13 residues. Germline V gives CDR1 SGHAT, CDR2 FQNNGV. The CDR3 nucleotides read TGTGCCAGCAGCCCGATAAATTTAGTGACCCAGTACTTC. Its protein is CASSPINLVTQYF.